The next 31 T cell receptor beta chains were all read from a single sample in a study of blood T cells in healthy people across ages. Then a second PCR, running roughly 7 to 11 cycles, was carried out with a sample-barcoded 5' primer and a J-beta primer mix. In TCRdb, the 5' RACE reads were re-called with MiXCR into one record per CDR3 protein. The sample records about 640,000 distinct CDR3 sequences, approximately 30% being singletons. Material: blood. The receptors were gathered from a woman of 80 years or more in good health.

The DNA for the CDR3 is TGCAGTGCTAGAGATGCCGGGAGGACCTACAATGAGCAGTTCTTC. This encodes CSARDAGRTYNEQFF. The rearrangement joins TRBV20-1 to TRBJ2-1; 7 bases fit TRBD2. Germline CDR1 reads DFQATT; CDR2 reads SNEGSKA (reference sequence). Trimming removed 0 bases from V and 2 bases from J; junction bases left unmatched: 4. The length of the CDR3 is 15 residues.

This clonotype was observed a handful of times. V and J are TRBV6-5 and TRBJ1-2; the match to TRBD1 covers 7 bases. Per germline, CDR1 MNHEY and CDR2 SVGAGI. This CDR3 comprises 13 residues. V shed 7 bases and J 8 bases; nucleotides not matched to a gene: 10. The CDR3 DNA sequence: TGTGCCAGCACCCGAGGAGGGGGCTGGGGCTACACCTTC. Translating it yields CASTRGGGWGYTF.

Concerning this clonotype itself: The junction departs from the called germline gene at one end, perhaps through a read error. The rearrangement uses TRBV12-3 or TRBV12-4 and TRBJ2-3; 8 nucleotides match TRBD2. The CDR3 contains 17 residues. The CDR3 reads CASSPPGGGLGADMQYF. CDR3 in DNA: TGTGCCAGCAGCCCCCCAGGCGGGGGGTTGGGCGCAGATATGCAGTATTTT.

On this clonotype itself: A read error may explain this, as a much larger clone is one base away. This sequence joins TRBV11-1 and TRBJ1-2, with a tentative D call TRBD1 (6 bases). With 2 bases removed from V and 4 bases from J, the gap between germline ends came to 11 bases. Germline-derived CDR1 and CDR2 are SGHAT and FQDESV (reference sequence). CDR3 length: 14 residues. The CDR3 DNA follows: TGTGCCAGCAGCTTACGACAGGAAGGCTATGGCTACACCTTC. It is translated as CASSLRQEGYGYTF.

The chain recombines TRBV7-9 with TRBJ1-1; tentative D call: TRBD1 (5 bases). V was trimmed by 1 base and J by 12 bases, leaving 15 bases between them. Germline assignment: CDR1 SEHNR and CDR2 FQNEAQ (reference sequence). The CDR3 loop spans 13 amino acids. The CDR3 coding sequence is TGTGCCAGCAGCTTAGAAGGGGCGGGCGAAACTTTCTTT. It translates to CASSLEGAGETFF.

This clonotype occurred a few times. DNA of the CDR3: TGCGCCAGCAGCTACGGGACTAGCGGGCTTACGCAGTATTTT. Residues: CASSYGTSGLTQYF. The rearrangement joins TRBV5-1 to TRBJ2-3; 12 nucleotides agree with TRBD2. The CDR3 has 14 amino acids. Germline-derived CDR1 and CDR2 are SGHRS and YFSETQ. The V segment lost 3 bases and the J segment 8 bases; nucleotides outside the gene matches: 4.

In regard to this clonotype: A much larger clone differs from this one at a single base, so this may be a read error. The CDR3 DNA follows: TGTGCCAGCAGTGAATCCTGTTATGGCTACACCTTC. Residues: CASSESCYGYTF. This chain joins TRBV25-1 and TRBJ1-2; unclear D gene. Trimming stripped 1 base from V and 5 bases from J, with 5 bases between. There are 12 residues in the CDR3. The germline gives CDR1 MGHDK, CDR2 SYGVNS.

This chain links TRBV7-6 with TRBJ1-2; D is possibly TRBD1 (6 bases). Germline assignment: CDR1 SGHVS and CDR2 FNYEAQ. Trimming left V 1 base short and J 11 bases short, with 20 bases between. CDR3 length: 15 amino acids. CDR3 bases: TGTGCCAGCAGCTTAGGGTCCGGGGGCGGTTTTAGTTACACCTTC. The encoded protein is CASSLGSGGGFSYTF. Looking up the rest from reference TRBV7-6 and TRBJ1-2 gives the full variable domain: GAGVSQSPRYKVTKRGQDVALRCDPISGHVSLYWYRQALGQGPEFLTYFNYEAQQDKSGLPNDRFSAERPEGSISTLTIQRTEQRDSAMYRCASSLGSGGGFSYTFGSGTRLTVV.

This chain joins TRBV20-1 and TRBJ2-2; D unresolved. Germline V CDR1 and CDR2: DFQATT, SNEGSKA (reference sequence). V lost 4 bases to trimming and J lost 0 bases, with 9 bases between them. The CDR3 is 14 amino acids. The CDR3 DNA reads TGCAGTGCTATCCAACCCCCGAACACCGGGGAGCTGTTTTTT. Encoded protein: CSAIQPPNTGELFF.

This sequence joins TRBV27 and TRBJ2-3; D remains unclear. Germline V lookup: CDR1 MNHEY, CDR2 SMNVEV (reference sequence). This CDR3 has 17 residues. V dropped 2 bases and J dropped 4 bases, with 19 bases sitting between them. CDR3 coding DNA: TGTGCCAGCAGTTTACCGATTAAGGGCCGTATTTCAGATACGCAGTATTTT. Translated: CASSLPIKGRISDTQYF.

This clonotype appeared many times. The chain has TRBV6-1 and TRBJ1-5, with TRBD1 matching 10 bases. Germline V CDR1 and CDR2: MNHNS, SASEGT. The CDR3 is 14 residues long. Trimming took 7 bases from V and 7 from J; bases not matched to a gene: 7. The CDR3 DNA is TGTGCCAGCATCGAGACAGGGGGCGGGCAGCCCCAGCATTTT. It codes for CASIETGGGQPQHF.

This clonotype was detected ten times or more. The V and J genes are TRBV18 and TRBJ1-2; no definite D call. The CDR3 runs 13 residues. Germline CDR1 is KGHSH and CDR2 is LQKENI. The germline V and J ends were trimmed by 5 bases and 2 bases, with 9 bases remaining between them. The CDR3 is CASSATFNYGYTF. The CDR3 coding sequence is TGTGCCAGCTCAGCCACATTCAACTATGGCTACACCTTC.

This clonotype was recorded many times. The rearrangement joins TRBV20-1 to TRBJ1-2, with 10 bases aligning to TRBD1. CDR1 and CDR2 from the germline V gene are DFQATT and SNEGSKA (reference sequence). CDR3 length: 13 amino acids. J gave up 1 base and V 7 bases, and 3 bases lay outside the gene matches. In nucleotides, the CDR3 is TGCAGTGAGACAGGGGGCGATAACTATGGCTACACCTTC. Amino acid sequence: CSETGGDNYGYTF.

This clonotype was detected only a few times. The genes are TRBV12-3 or TRBV12-4 and TRBJ2-2, with D perhaps TRBD1 (6 bases). Trimming removed 4 bases at V and 5 bases at J, with 29 bases between. CDR3 size: 20 residues. The CDR3 reads CASSSRLSWRTGSRTGELFF. CDR3 DNA: TGTGCCAGCAGTTCGAGACTCTCTTGGCGAACAGGGAGTAGGACCGGGGAGCTGTTTTTT.

This clonotype occurred a few times. This chain connects TRBV7-9 to TRBJ1-5, with D unclear. CDR1 is SEHNR, CDR2 FQNEAQ, per germline (reference sequence). Trimming removed 1 base at V and 0 bases at J, with 10 bases between. The CDR3 is 16 residues long. The DNA for the CDR3 is TGTGCCAGCAGCTTAGAGGGTTCTCCTAGCAATCAGCCCCAGCATTTT. Translating it yields CASSLEGSPSNQPQHF.

This clonotype was detected ten times or more. The chain uses TRBV7-3 and TRBJ1-5; no definite D call. This CDR3 is 14 amino acids long. In germline, CDR1 is SGHTA, CDR2 FQGTGA. V dropped 0 bases and J dropped 6 bases, with 9 bases sitting between them. The CDR3 DNA reads TGTGCCAGCAGCTTAACAGGGAACGGTCAGCCCCAGCATTTT. Encoded protein: CASSLTGNGQPQHF.

On this clonotype itself: An end of the junction differs from the germline gene, which may be a read error. The gene calls are TRBV7-9 and TRBJ1-5; maybe TRBD1 (5 bases). The CDR3 sequence is 17 residues long. Germline CDR1 reads SEHNR; CDR2 reads FQNEAQ (reference sequence). CDR3: CASSLALSGRGNHPQHF. The CDR3 bases are TGTGCCAGCAGCTTAGCGTTGTCAGGGAGGGGCAATCACCCCCAGCATTTT. Full variable domain (remainder filled in from reference TRBV7-9 and TRBJ1-5): DTGVSQNPRHKITKRGQNVTFRCDPISEHNRLYWYRQTLGQGPEFLTYFQNEAQLEKSRLLSDRFSAERPKGSFSTLEIQRTEQGDSAMYLCASSLALSGRGNHPQHFGDGTRLSIL.

This clonotype occurred many times. The rearrangement links TRBV5-6 to TRBJ2-5, with no clear D. The CDR3 sequence is 15 residues long. Trimming shortened V by 2 bases and J by 2 bases, and 13 bases separated the two germline ends. In germline, CDR1 is SGHDT, CDR2 YYEEEE. CDR3 sequence: CASSFLGSQQETQYF. CDR3 DNA: TGTGCCAGCAGCTTCTTGGGATCACAACAAGAGACCCAGTACTTC. Using reference TRBV5-6 and TRBJ2-5 for the parts outside the CDR3, the full variable domain is DAGVTQSPTHLIKTRGQQVTLRCSPKSGHDTVSWYQQALGQGPQFIFQYYEEEERQRGNFPDRFSGHQFPNYSSELNVNALLLGDSALYLCASSFLGSQQETQYFGPGTRLLVL.

This clonotype was observed once. With a much larger clone just one base away, this may be a read error. This chain joins TRBV6-5 and TRBJ1-5, with 7 bases lining up with TRBD1. The CDR3 has 15 amino acids. The germline V gene encodes CDR1 MNHEY and CDR2 SVGAGI. CDR3 sequence reads: CAGSRQGQSNQPQHF. The CDR3 coding sequence is TGTGCCGGCAGTCGACAGGGACAGAGCAATCAGCCCCAGCATTTT.

With respect to this clonotype: The junction and the germline gene differ at one end; a read error may be behind it. The chain couples TRBV6-6 to TRBJ2-3; 8 bases line up with TRBD2. CDR3 length: 16 residues. Germline V gives CDR1 MNHNY, CDR2 SVGAGI (reference sequence). CDR3 nucleotides: TGTGCCAGCGGTTATACGAGCGGGAGTGGCACAGATACGCAGTATTTT. This translates into CASGYTSGSGTDTQYF.

The chain has TRBV7-2 and TRBJ2-1; D may be TRBD2 (6 bases). The CDR3 length is 14 residues. The V and J ends lost 0 bases and 12 bases respectively, with 15 bases between them. From germline, CDR1 is SGHTA and CDR2 FQGNSA. CDR3 protein: CASSLASGPNRQFF. DNA for the CDR3: TGTGCCAGCAGCTTAGCCAGCGGGCCGAATCGGCAGTTCTTC.

The chain employs TRBV6-6 and TRBJ2-3, with TRBD2 identical over 10 bases. The J call may be wrong; the DNA end is better matched by TRBJ2-7. Germline V gives CDR1 MNHNY, CDR2 SVGAGI (reference sequence). This CDR3 spans 15 amino acids. The CDR3 region has the DNA TGTGCCAGCAGTTACCCTAGCGGGGGTAACAATGAGCAGTACTTC. It yields the protein CASSYPSGGNNEQYF.

V usage is TRBV7-2 and J usage is TRBJ2-1; 13 bases agree with TRBD2. The germline V gene has CDR1 SGHTA and CDR2 FQGNSA. After removal of 4 bases from V and 6 bases from J, the junction contained 9 bases not matched to a gene. This CDR3 has 17 amino acids. The CDR3 DNA reads as TGTGCCAGCAGCTCGAGACCCCGACTAGCGGGGGGCAATGAGCAGTTCTTC. This encodes CASSSRPRLAGGNEQFF.

There are many counts of this clonotype. V is TRBV7-2 and J is TRBJ2-5, with D tentatively TRBD1 or TRBD2 (5 bases each). Trimming stripped 3 bases from V and 2 bases from J, with 25 bases between. The length of the CDR3 is 19 residues. CDR1 SGHTA and CDR2 FQGNSA come from the germline V gene. In DNA, the CDR3 is TGTGCCAGCAGCTTCGGGAAACTCCGCTTCTTAGAGGGGCAAGAGACCCAGTACTTC. Translating it yields CASSFGKLRFLEGQETQYF.

This clonotype was counted a single time. A much larger clone lies one base from this, so it may be a read error. This rearrangement joins TRBV7-9 to TRBJ1-5; a weak D match, TRBD1 (6 bases). CDR3 length: 15 residues. Germline CDR1 and CDR2: SEHNR and FQNEAQ (reference sequence). The CDR3 sequence: CACSPGDMINQPQHF. The CDR3, as DNA: TGTGCCTGCAGCCCAGGGGACATGATCAATCAGCCCCAGCATTTT.

This clonotype was observed many times. The CDR3 is CASSLGLRGAEQYF. CDR3 sequence (DNA): TGCGCCAGCAGCTTGGGGTTGAGGGGTGCCGAGCAGTACTTC. V is TRBV5-1 and J is TRBJ2-7; possibly TRBD1 or TRBD2 for D (5 bases each). CDR3 length: 14 amino acids. Trimming cost V 0 bases and J 6 bases, with 13 bases left between them. Germline V gene lookup returns CDR1 SGHRS and CDR2 YFSETQ.

The J gene is TRBJ2-3, the V gene TRBV30; TRBD1 matches at 7 bases. CDR1 is GTSNPN and CDR2 is SVGIG in the germline V gene (reference sequence). Losses at the gene ends were 0 bases for V and 2 bases for J; bases not matched to a gene: 5. This CDR3 has 15 residues. CDR3 sequence reads: CAWSVGTANTDTQYF. CDR3 bases: TGTGCCTGGAGTGTGGGGACAGCAAACACAGATACGCAGTATTTT.

Turning to this clonotype: Its ends do not fully match the called genes, so a read error is possible. This chain links TRBV10-3 with TRBJ2-5, with D possibly TRBD2 on 5 matching bases. This CDR3 contains 13 residues. Germline V gene sequence: CDR1 ENHRY, CDR2 SYGVKD. CDR3 amino acids: CASSDRRGDEQYF. As DNA, the CDR3 is TGTGCCAGCAGTGACCGACGGGGAGATGAGCAGTACTTC.

A word on this clonotype: One base away lies a much larger clone, so this may be a sequencing read error. V and J are TRBV5-5 and TRBJ1-1, with D hard to call. V shed 2 bases and J shed 1 base, with 12 bases lying between them. CDR1 and CDR2 from the germline V gene are SGHKS and YYEKEE (reference sequence). CDR3 length: 15 amino acids. The CDR3 DNA follows: TGTGCCAGCAGCTTCGTCACAGAGGGGAACACTGAAGCTTTCTTT. This gives the protein CASSFVTEGNTEAFF.

This clonotype was observed at least ten times. The chain carries TRBV5-1 and TRBJ1-2; 8 bases agree with TRBD1. This CDR3 is built from 15 residues. After removal of 0 bases from V and 4 bases from J, the junction contained 5 bases not matched to a gene. Germline CDR1 reads SGHRS; CDR2 reads YFSETQ. DNA for the CDR3: TGCGCCAGCAGCTTGGCGGGACAGGAGCGCTATGGCTACACCTTC. Its translation is CASSLAGQERYGYTF.

The chain employs TRBV18 and TRBJ1-2; 7 bases fit TRBD1. The CDR3 is made up of 15 amino acids. Germline V lookup: CDR1 KGHSH, CDR2 LQKENI. J gave up 7 bases and V 1 base, and 9 bases lay outside the gene matches. CDR3 DNA: TGTGCCAGCTCACCACTCGGACAGGAGGGCTGTGGCTACACCTTC. Protein product: CASSPLGQEGCGYTF.